This T cell receptor beta chain was documented in a study of beta chain features in type 1 diabetes. Sequenced material consisted of expressed TCRB transcripts (all of the isolated RNA was reverse transcribed). Sequencing used immunoSEQ multiplex PCR; TCRdb keeps in-frame clones, though not all of them. Seen here are several thousand clones, around 78% observed once, and the top ten hold about 1.4%. Between the trimmed V and J ends, which lost 6 bases and 6 bases, there was a span of 8 bases. The CDR3 length is 12 residues. CDR1 and CDR2 from the germline V gene are SNHLY and FYNNEI. V and J are TRBV2 and TRBJ2-2; tentative D call: TRBD1 (5 bases). The source material was Tregs from blood. This clonotype was sampled from a woman aged 18-29 years in good health. The chain's CDR3 is CASRPGSGELFF. Written as DNA, the CDR3 is TGTGCCAGCAGACCAGGGTCCGGGGAGCTGTTTTTT.